The clone carrying this T cell receptor (beta chain) has only a few counts. Its antigen remains unidentified. The PCR was carried out with 60 Vbeta primers and 13 Jbeta primers. Only in-frame clones appear in the TCRdb table, and some are missing; sequencing was by immunoSEQ multiplex PCR. This sample yields around 130,000 clones, of which less than 85% are seen a single time; about 2.5% belongs to the top ten. This entry belongs to a study of cytomegalovirus exposure and HLA in healthy donors. Whole-study results and caveats: A cluster of highly shared sequence variants was likely a sequencing artifact. A later analysis linked a missense variant in DCLRE1C to the trimming of TCR beta V and J genes.

CDR3 length equals 15 residues. Trimming removed 2 bases from V and 2 bases from J, with 12 bases in between. Germline V gives CDR1 MNHEY, CDR2 SVGAGI. Each donor was nominally healthy when sampled (though unrecorded immune exposures were likely). The sequenced material came from PBMCs. The rearrangement uses TRBV6-5 and TRBJ1-1; D is undetermined. The origin of this receptor is a man aged 25 to 40 in good health and CMV-seronegative. CDR3 DNA sequence: TGTGCCAGCAGTTACGACCGGCGGGATAACACTGAAGCTTTCTTT. The encoded protein is CASSYDRRDNTEAFF.